A selection of T cell receptor beta chains follows, all from one sample in a study of identical twins. TCRdb independently ran MiXCR on the 5' RACE reads; one entry per CDR3 protein. The sample has 450,000 or so distinct CDR3 sequences; over 12% are singletons. The same sample was also studied in work on yellow fever vaccine responses in identical twins.

The specimen sequenced was CD4+ T cells sorted from blood. These receptors all stem from a woman aged 18-30 years in good health. Each CDR3 is given without its conserved first and last residue.

V gene,J gene,CDR3 protein
TRBV6-1,TRBJ2-2,ASRIQGTGELF
TRBV27,TRBJ1-5,ASSPPGQGPQH
TRBV18,TRBJ2-2,ASSRSGTANTGELF
TRBV5-1,TRBJ2-2,ASSLVGDYTGELF
TRBV11-3,TRBJ2-2,ASSPLTAGELF
TRBV25-1,TRBJ2-3,ASSEYTDTQY
TRBV7-2,TRBJ2-3,ASSLSRGLTDTQY
TRBV5-6,TRBJ2-5,ASSLGAGRETQY
TRBV6-4,TRBJ1-5,ASTRMTGQGLVGYGNQPQH
TRBV7-2,TRBJ1-2,ASIEVATGTSGYT
TRBV6-2/TRBV6-3,TRBJ2-1,ASTGTSGGAWNEQF
TRBV20-1,TRBJ2-3,SARSDTDTQY
TRBV20-1,TRBJ2-5,SALWDSQETQY
TRBV5-5,TRBJ2-2,ASSGGSLAVTPGELF
TRBV29-1,TRBJ2-3,SVGILTDTQY
TRBV5-5,TRBJ2-1,ASSLVSLAGGPYNEQF
TRBV20-1,TRBJ1-1,SVTAKRSGLNTEAF
TRBV2,TRBJ1-5,ASSGQNQPQH
TRBV28,TRBJ2-4,ASSPAGVTNIQY
TRBV12-3/TRBV12-4,TRBJ2-6,ASSLKAVLRSGANVLT
TRBV10-3,TRBJ1-4,AISESGDEKLF
TRBV2,TRBJ2-3,ATKTSGKFTDTQY
TRBV7-9,TRBJ2-5,ASSLGVLPGEETQY
TRBV7-8,TRBJ2-7,ASSLVASGRNSYEQY
TRBV27,TRBJ2-7,ASSSPGLAGGPTYEQY
TRBV30,TRBJ2-6,AWSANSGSTGANVLT
TRBV29-1,TRBJ2-3,SVHSSTDTQY
TRBV7-2,TRBJ2-7,ASSFNRDYEQY
TRBV5-5,TRBJ2-7,ASGPGLHSYYEQY
TRBV20-1,TRBJ2-3,SAPRGNTQY
TRBV15,TRBJ2-5,ATSKRGGETQY
TRBV7-9,TRBJ2-3,ASSPRGAGDTDTQY
TRBV5-6,TRBJ2-1,ASSLGQMEF
TRBV10-1,TRBJ2-3,ASRDLSTDTQY
TRBV12-3/TRBV12-4,TRBJ1-1,ASSMSARLNTEAF
TRBV28,TRBJ2-1,ASSSPPGEQF
TRBV5-1,TRBJ2-5,ASSKYQETQY
TRBV2,TRBJ1-5,ASSSSYSNQPQH
TRBV6-1,TRBJ2-5,ASTGSVSQETQY
TRBV28,TRBJ2-3,ASSQIPGQGVTDTQY
TRBV18,TRBJ2-1,ASSLGTTYNEQF
TRBV18,TRBJ2-1,ASAPGRNYNEQF
TRBV29-1,TRBJ2-4,SVWDFKNIQY
TRBV14,TRBJ2-5,ASSLDLLETQY
TRBV6-6,TRBJ2-1,ASTGRGDNEQF
TRBV20-1,TRBJ2-7,SAPPVTLLKQY
TRBV5-1,TRBJ2-7,ASSFTGYEQY
TRBV11-2,TRBJ2-7,ASSTYRGTSYEQY
TRBV5-1,TRBJ2-6,ASSLGQVNSGANVLT
TRBV18,TRBJ2-2,ASSRPTGLNTGELF
TRBV20-1,TRBJ2-2,SARRGLADNTGELF
TRBV9,TRBJ2-2,ASSPMSLAGGTGELF
TRBV20-1,TRBJ2-7,SARTLDRGTYEQY